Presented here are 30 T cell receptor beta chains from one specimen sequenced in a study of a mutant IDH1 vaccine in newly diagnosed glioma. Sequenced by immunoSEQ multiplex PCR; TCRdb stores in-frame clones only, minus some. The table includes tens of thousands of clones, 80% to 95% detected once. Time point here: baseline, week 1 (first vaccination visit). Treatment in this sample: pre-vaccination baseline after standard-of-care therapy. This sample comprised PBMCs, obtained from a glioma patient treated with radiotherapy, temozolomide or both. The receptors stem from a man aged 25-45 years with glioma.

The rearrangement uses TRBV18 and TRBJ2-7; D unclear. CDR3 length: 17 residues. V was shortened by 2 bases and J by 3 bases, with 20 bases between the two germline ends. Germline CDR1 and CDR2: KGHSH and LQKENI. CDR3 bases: TGTGCCAGCTCACCAACACTCACAGAAAAGGCCGGCTACGAGCAGTACTTC. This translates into CASSPTLTEKAGYEQYF.

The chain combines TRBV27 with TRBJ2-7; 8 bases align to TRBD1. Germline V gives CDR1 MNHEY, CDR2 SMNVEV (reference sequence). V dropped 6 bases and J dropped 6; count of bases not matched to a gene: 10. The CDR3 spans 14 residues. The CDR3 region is CASSPRQGRSEQYF. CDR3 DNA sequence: TGTGCCAGCAGCCCTAGACAGGGGAGGAGCGAGCAGTACTTC.

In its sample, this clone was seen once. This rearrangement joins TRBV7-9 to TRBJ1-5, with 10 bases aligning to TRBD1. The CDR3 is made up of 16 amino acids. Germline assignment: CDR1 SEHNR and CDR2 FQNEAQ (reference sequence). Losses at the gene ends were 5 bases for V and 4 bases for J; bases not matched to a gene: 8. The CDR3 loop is CASSHFGTGVNQPQHF. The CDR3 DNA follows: TGTGCCAGCAGCCACTTTGGGACAGGGGTAAATCAGCCCCAGCATTTT. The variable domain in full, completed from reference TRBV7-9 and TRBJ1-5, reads DTGVSQNPRHKITKRGQNVTFRCDPISEHNRLYWYRQTLGQGPEFLTYFQNEAQLEKSRLLSDRFSAERPKGSFSTLEIQRTEQGDSAMYLCASSHFGTGVNQPQHFGDGTRLSIL.

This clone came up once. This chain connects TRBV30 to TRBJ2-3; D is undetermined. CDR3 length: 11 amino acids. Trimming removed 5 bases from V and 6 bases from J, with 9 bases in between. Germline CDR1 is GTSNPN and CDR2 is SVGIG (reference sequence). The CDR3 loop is CAWGQMDTQYF. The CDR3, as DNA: TGTGCCTGGGGCCAAATGGATACGCAGTATTTT.

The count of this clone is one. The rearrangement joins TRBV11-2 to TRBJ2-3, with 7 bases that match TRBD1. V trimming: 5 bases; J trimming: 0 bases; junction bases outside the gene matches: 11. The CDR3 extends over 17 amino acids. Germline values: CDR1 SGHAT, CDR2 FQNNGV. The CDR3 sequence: CASSPPRQGPSTDTQYF. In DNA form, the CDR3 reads TGTGCCAGCAGCCCCCCTCGACAGGGCCCTAGCACAGATACGCAGTATTTT. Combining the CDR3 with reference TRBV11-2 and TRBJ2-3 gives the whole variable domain EAGVAQSPRYKIIEKRQSVAFWCNPISGHATLYWYQQILGQGPKLLIQFQNNGVVDDSQLPKDRFSAERLKGVDSTLKIQPAKLEDSAVYLCASSPPRQGPSTDTQYFGPGTRLTVL.

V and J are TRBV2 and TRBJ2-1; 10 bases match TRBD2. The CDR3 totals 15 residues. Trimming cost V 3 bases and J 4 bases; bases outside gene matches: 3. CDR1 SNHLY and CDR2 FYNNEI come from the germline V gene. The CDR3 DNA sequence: TGTGCCAGCAGTGAGGGGACTAGCGTTTACAATGAGCAGTTCTTC. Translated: CASSEGTSVYNEQFF.

The CDR3 is CASSLGLAGNSYNEQFF. The CDR3 DNA is TGCGCCAGCAGCTTGGGGCTAGCGGGGAACTCCTACAATGAGCAGTTCTTC. The chain links TRBV5-1 to TRBJ2-1, with 9 nucleotides matching TRBD2. The length of the CDR3 is 17 residues. In germline, CDR1 is SGHRS, CDR2 YFSETQ. V shed 0 bases and J 0 bases; nucleotides not matched to a gene: 4.

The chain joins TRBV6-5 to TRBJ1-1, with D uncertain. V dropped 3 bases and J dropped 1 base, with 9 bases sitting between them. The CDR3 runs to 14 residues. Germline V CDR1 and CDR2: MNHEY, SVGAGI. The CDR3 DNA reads TGTGCCAGCAGTTATGGCGGCGGGAACACTGAAGCTTTCTTT. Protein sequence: CASSYGGGNTEAFF.

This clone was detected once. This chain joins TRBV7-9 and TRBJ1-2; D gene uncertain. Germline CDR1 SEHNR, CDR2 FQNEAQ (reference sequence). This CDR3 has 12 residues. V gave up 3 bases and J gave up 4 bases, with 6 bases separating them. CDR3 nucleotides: TGTGCCAGCAGCTTCCAATTCTATGGCTACACCTTC. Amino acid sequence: CASSFQFYGYTF.

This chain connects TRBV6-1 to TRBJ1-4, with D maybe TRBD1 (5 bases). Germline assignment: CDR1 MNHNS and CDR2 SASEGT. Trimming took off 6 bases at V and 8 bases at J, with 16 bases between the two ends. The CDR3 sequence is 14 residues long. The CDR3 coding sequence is TGTGCCAGCAGCGATGGGGCGATTGAGGAAAAACTGTTTTTT. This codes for CASSDGAIEEKLFF.

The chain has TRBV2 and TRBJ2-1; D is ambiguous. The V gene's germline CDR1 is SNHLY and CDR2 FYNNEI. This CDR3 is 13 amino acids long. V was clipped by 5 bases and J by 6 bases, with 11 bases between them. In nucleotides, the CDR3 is TGTGCCAGCAGTAGGCAGGATTTCAATGAGCAGTTCTTC. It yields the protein CASSRQDFNEQFF.

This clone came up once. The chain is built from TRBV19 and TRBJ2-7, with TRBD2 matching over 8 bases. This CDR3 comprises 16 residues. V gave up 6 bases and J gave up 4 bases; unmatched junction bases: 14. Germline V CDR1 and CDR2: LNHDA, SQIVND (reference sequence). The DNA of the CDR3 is TGTGCCAGTAGCTCCCGGCAAACGGGAGGGCGTTACGAGCAGTACTTC. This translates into CASSSRQTGGRYEQYF.

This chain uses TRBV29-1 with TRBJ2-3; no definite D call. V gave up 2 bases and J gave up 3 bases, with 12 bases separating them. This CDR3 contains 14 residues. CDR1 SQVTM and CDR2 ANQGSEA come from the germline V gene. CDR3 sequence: CSVERDRKTDTQYF. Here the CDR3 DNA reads TGCAGCGTTGAACGAGACCGTAAAACAGATACGCAGTATTTT.

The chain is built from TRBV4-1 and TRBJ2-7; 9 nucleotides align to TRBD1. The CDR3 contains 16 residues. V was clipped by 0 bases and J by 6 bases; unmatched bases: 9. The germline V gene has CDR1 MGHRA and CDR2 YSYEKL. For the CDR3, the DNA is TGCGCCAGCAGCCAAGATCGGGGACAGGGTCTCATCGAGCAGTACTTC. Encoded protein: CASSQDRGQGLIEQYF.

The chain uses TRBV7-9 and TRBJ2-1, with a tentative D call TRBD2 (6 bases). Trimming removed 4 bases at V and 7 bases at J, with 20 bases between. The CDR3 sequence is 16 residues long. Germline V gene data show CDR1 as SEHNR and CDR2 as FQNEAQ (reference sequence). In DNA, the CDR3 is TGTGCCAGCAGCTCCCCCCCGACTGGCGCGGGGAATGAGCAGTTCTTC. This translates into CASSSPPTGAGNEQFF.

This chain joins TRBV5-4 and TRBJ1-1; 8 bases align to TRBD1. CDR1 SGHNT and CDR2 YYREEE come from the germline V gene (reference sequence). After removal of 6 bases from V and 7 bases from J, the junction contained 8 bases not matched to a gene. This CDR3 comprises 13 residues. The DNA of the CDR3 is TGTGCCAGCACCCAGACAGGGGAGAATGAAGCTTTCTTT. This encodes CASTQTGENEAFF.

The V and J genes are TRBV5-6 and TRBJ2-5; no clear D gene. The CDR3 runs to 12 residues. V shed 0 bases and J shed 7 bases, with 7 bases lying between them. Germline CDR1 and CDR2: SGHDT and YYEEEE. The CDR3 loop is CASSLEELTQYF. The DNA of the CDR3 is TGTGCCAGCAGCTTGGAAGAGTTGACCCAGTACTTC.

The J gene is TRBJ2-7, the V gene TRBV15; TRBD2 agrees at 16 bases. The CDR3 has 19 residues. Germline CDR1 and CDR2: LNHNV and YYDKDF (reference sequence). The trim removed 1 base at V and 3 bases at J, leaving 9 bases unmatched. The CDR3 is CATSRAGTSGRAAVYEQYF. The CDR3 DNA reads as TGTGCCACCAGCAGAGCCGGGACTAGCGGGAGGGCCGCGGTCTACGAGCAGTACTTC. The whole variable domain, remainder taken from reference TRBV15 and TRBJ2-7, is DAMVIQNPRYQVTQFGKPVTLSCSQTLNHNVMYWYQQKSSQAPKLLFHYYDKDFNNEADTPDNFQSRRPNTSFCFLDIRSPGLGDTAMYLCATSRAGTSGRAAVYEQYFGPGTRLTVT.

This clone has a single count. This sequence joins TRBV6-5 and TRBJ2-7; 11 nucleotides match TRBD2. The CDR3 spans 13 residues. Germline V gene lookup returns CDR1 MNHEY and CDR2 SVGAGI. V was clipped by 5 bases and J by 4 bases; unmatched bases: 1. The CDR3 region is CASSRTSGYEQYF. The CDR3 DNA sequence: TGTGCCAGCAGTCGGACTAGCGGGTACGAGCAGTACTTC.

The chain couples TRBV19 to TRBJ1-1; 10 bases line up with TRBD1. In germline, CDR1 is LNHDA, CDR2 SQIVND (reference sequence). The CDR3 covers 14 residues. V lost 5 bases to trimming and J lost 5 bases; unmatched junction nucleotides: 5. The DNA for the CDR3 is TGTGCCAGTAGTCGACAGGGGGCAGGAACTGAAGCTTTCTTT. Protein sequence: CASSRQGAGTEAFF. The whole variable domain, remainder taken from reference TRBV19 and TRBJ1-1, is DGGITQSPKYLFRKEGQNVTLSCEQNLNHDAMYWYRQDPGQGLRLIYYSQIVNDFQKGDIAEGYSVSREKKESFPLTVTSAQKNPTAFYLCASSRQGAGTEAFFGQGTRLTVV.

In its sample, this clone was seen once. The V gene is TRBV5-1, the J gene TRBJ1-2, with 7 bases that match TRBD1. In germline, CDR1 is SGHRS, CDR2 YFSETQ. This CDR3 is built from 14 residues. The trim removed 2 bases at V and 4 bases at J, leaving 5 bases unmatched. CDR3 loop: CASSFSQGGYGYTF. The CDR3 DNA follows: TGCGCCAGCAGCTTTTCCCAGGGGGGCTATGGCTACACCTTC.

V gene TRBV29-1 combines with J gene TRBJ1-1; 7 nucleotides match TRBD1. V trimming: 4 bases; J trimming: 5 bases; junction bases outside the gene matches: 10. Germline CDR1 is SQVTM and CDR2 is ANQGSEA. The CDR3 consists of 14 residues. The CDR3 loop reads CSVGRGRGSTEAFF. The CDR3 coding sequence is TGCAGCGTTGGTCGGGGCAGGGGGTCGACTGAAGCTTTCTTT.

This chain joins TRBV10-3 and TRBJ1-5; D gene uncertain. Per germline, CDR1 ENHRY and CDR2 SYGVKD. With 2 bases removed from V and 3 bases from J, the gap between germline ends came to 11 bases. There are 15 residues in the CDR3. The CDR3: CAISEVGRPNQPQHF. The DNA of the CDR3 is TGTGCCATCAGTGAGGTGGGCAGGCCCAATCAGCCCCAGCATTTT.

This chain's CDR3 is CASSDPLSTDTQYF. The DNA of the CDR3 is TGTGCCAGCAGCGACCCCCTTAGCACAGATACGCAGTATTTT. The gene calls are TRBV11-2 and TRBJ2-3, with D hard to call. This CDR3 has 14 residues. Trimming removed 5 bases from V and 0 bases from J, with 9 bases in between. From germline, CDR1 is SGHAT and CDR2 FQNNGV. Drawing the rest from reference TRBV11-2 and TRBJ2-3, the complete variable domain is EAGVAQSPRYKIIEKRQSVAFWCNPISGHATLYWYQQILGQGPKLLIQFQNNGVVDDSQLPKDRFSAERLKGVDSTLKIQPAKLEDSAVYLCASSDPLSTDTQYFGPGTRLTVL.

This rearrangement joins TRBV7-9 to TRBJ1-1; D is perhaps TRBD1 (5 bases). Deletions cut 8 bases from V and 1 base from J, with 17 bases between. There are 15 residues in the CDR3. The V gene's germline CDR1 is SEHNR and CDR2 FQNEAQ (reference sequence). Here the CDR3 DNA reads TGTGCCAGCGAATCCCCTTTGGGACCGAACACTGAAGCTTTCTTT. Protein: CASESPLGPNTEAFF.

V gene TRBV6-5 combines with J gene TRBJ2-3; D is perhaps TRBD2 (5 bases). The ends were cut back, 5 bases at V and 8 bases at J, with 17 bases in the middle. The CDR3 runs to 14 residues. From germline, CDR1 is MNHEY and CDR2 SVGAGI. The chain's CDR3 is CASSPGGNRGTQYF. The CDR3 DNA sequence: TGTGCCAGCAGTCCCGGAGGCAACCGGGGTACGCAGTATTTT.

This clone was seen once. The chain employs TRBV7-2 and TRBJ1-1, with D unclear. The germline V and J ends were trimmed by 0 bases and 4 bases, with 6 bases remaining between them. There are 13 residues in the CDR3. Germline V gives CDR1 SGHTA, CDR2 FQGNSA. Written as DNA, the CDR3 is TGTGCCAGCAGCTTAGCTTACAGCACTGAAGCTTTCTTT. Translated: CASSLAYSTEAFF.

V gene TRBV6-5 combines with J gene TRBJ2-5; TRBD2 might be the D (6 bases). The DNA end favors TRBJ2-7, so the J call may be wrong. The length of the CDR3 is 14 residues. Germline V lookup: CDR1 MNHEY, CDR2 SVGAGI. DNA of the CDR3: TGTGCCAGCAGTTACGGGACTCCACCCTACGAGCAGTACTTC. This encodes CASSYGTPPYEQYF.

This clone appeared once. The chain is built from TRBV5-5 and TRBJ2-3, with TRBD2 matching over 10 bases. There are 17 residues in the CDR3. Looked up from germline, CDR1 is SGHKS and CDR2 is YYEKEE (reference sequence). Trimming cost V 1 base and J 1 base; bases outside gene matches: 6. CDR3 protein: CASSLNPGTSGTDTQYF. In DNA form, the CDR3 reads TGTGCCAGCAGCTTGAACCCCGGGACTAGCGGCACAGATACGCAGTATTTT. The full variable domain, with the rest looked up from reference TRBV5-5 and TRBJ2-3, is DAGVTQSPTHLIKTRGQQVTLRCSPISGHKSVSWYQQVLGQGPQFIFQYYEKEERGRGNFPDRFSARQFPNYSSELNVNALLLGDSALYLCASSLNPGTSGTDTQYFGPGTRLTVL.

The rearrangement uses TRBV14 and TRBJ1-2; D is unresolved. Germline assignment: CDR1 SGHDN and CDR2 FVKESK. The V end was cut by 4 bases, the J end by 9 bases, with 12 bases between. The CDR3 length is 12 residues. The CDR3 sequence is CASSRSRESYTF. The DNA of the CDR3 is TGTGCCAGCAGCCGGTCTAGGGAGAGCTACACCTTC. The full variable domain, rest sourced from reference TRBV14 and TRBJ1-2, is EAGVTQFPSHSVIEKGQTVTLRCDPISGHDNLYWYRRVMGKEIKFLLHFVKESKQDESGMPNNRFLAERTGGTYSTLKVQPAELEDSGVYFCASSRSRESYTFGSGTRLTVV.